This entry is about one T cell receptor beta chain. Its cognate antigen is unknown. The sample comes from a study of CD8+CD57+ T cells in acquired aplastic anemia. Study in general: Sorted cells (CD4+ and CD8+) yielded DNA amounts that averaged approximately 3 ug.

Study-level findings and limits: Controls did not differ significantly from patients in CD8+ Simpson's diversity. Patients and controls were found to share approximately 31 CD8+ CDR3 sequences.

Profiling of TCR beta VDJ combinations and CDR3 sequences used genomic DNA as template. A single record per CDR3 protein comes from TCRdb applying MiXCR to the reads. The sample records about 75,000 distinct CDR3 sequences, roughly two thirds being singletons. It was patients with CD8+CD57+ cell expansion by flow cytometry who were chosen for sequencing. As a group, the patients uniformly had severe acquired aplastic anemia. The sequence was obtained from a human donor with aplastic anemia. Sequencing was done on a sample of sorted CD4+, CD8+, or CD8+CD57+ T cells (not recorded which) from PBMCs.

In nucleotides, the CDR3 is TGTGCCAGCGGGGGGGCCTGGGAGACCCAGTACTTC. It codes for CASGGAWETQYF. The genes are TRBV2 and TRBJ2-5, with D possibly being TRBD2 (7 bases). Germline V gives CDR1 SNHLY, CDR2 FYNNEI. V was clipped by 8 bases and J by 5 bases, with 12 bases between them. The length of the CDR3 is 12 residues.